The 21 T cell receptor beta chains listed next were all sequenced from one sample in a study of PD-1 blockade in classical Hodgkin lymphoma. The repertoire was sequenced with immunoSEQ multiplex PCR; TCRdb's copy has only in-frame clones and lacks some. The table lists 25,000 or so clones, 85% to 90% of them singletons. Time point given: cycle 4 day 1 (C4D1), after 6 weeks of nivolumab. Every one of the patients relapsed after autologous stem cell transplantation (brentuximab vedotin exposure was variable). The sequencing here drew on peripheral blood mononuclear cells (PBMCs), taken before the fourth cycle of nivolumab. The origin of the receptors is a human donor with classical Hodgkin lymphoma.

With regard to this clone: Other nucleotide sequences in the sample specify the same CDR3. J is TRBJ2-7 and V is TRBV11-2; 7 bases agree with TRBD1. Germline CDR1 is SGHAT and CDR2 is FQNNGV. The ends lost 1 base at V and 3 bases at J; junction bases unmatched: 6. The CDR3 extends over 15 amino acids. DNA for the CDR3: TGTGCCAGCAGCTTAGCAGGGGGTCTAGGCTACGAGCAGTACTTC. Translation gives CASSLAGGLGYEQYF.

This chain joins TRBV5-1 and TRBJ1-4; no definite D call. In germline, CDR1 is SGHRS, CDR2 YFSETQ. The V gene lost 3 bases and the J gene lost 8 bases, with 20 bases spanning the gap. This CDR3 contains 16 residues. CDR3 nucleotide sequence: TGCGCCAGCAGCTGGCTGGGGAGCACGTCGGTCGAAAAACTGTTTTTT. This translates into CASSWLGSTSVEKLFF.

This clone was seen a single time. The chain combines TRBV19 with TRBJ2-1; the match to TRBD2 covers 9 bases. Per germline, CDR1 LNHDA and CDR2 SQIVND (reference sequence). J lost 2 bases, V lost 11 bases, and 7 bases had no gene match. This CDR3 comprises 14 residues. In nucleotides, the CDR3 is TGTGCCTCTATAGCGGGAGCAGCCTACAATGAGCAGTTCTTC. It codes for CASIAGAAYNEQFF.

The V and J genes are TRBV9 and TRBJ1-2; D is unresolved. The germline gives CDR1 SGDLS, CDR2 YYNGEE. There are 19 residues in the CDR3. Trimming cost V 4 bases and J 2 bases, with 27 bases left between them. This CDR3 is CASSSIPYKGNSENYGYTF. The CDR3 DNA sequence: TGTGCCAGCAGCTCTATTCCTTACAAGGGAAACTCCGAAAACTATGGCTACACCTTC.

The CDR3 DNA reads as TGTGCCAGCAGCTTAATGTCAGATACGCAGTATTTT. Translating it yields CASSLMSDTQYF. This chain uses TRBV5-4 with TRBJ2-3; D call uncertain. The V gene lost 2 bases and the J gene lost 4 bases, with 5 bases spanning the gap. Germline V gene lookup returns CDR1 SGHNT and CDR2 YYREEE (reference sequence). The CDR3 sequence is 12 residues long.

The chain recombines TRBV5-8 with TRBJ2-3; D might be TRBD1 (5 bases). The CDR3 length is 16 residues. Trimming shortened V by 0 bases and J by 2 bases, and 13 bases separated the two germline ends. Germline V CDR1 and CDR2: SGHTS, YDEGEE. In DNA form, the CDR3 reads TGTGCCAGCAGCTTGGAGGGGTACGCAGACACAGATACGCAGTATTTT. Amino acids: CASSLEGYADTDTQYF.

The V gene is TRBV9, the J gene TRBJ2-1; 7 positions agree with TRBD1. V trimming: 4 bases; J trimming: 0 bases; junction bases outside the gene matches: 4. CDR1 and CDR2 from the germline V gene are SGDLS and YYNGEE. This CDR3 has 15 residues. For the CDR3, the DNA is TGTGCCAGCAGCCCTACAGGGGACTCCTACAATGAGCAGTTCTTC. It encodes CASSPTGDSYNEQFF.

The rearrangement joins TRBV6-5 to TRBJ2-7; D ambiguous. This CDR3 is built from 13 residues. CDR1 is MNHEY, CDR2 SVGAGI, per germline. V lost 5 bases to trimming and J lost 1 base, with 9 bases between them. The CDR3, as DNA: TGTGCCAGCAGTCCCAGACCTTCCTACGAGCAGTACTTC. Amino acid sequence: CASSPRPSYEQYF.

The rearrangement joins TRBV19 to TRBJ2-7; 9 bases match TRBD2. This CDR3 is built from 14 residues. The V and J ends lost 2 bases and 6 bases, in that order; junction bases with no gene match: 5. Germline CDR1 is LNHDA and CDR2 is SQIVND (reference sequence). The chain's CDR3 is CASSILAGGPEQYF. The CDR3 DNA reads TGTGCCAGTAGTATACTGGCGGGAGGGCCCGAGCAGTACTTC.

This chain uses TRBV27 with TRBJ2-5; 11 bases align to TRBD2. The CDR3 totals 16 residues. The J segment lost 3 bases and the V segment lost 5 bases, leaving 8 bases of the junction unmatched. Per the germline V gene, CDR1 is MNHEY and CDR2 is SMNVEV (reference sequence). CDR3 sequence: CASSTMTSGMKETQYF. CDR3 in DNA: TGTGCCAGCAGTACTATGACTAGCGGGATGAAAGAGACCCAGTACTTC.

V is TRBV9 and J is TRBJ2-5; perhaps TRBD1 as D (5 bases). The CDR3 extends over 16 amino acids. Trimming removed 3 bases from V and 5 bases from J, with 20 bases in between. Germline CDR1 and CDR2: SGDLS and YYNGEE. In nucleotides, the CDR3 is TGTGCCAGCAGCGCAAACCCTGGGGCGTCTGTCGAGACCCAGTACTTC. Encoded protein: CASSANPGASVETQYF.

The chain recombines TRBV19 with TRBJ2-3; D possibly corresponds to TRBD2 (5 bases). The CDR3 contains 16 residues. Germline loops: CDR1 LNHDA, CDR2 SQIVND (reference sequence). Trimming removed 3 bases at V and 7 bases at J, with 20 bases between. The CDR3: CASSMTGPVRGNTQYF. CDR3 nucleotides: TGTGCCAGTAGTATGACTGGACCGGTCAGAGGGAATACGCAGTATTTT.

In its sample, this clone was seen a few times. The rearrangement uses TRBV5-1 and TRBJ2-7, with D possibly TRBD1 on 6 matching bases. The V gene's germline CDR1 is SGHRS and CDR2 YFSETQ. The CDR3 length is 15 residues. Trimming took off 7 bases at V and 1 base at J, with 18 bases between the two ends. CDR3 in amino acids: CASSTRDTQSYEQYF. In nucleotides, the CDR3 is TGCGCCAGCTCAACCCGGGACACGCAATCCTACGAGCAGTACTTC.

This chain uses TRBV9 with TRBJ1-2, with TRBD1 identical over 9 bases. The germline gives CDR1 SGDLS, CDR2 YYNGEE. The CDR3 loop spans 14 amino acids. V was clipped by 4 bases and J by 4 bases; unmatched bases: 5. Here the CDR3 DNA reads TGTGCCAGCAGCCGGACAGGGGTTCCCTATGGCTACACCTTC. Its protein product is CASSRTGVPYGYTF.

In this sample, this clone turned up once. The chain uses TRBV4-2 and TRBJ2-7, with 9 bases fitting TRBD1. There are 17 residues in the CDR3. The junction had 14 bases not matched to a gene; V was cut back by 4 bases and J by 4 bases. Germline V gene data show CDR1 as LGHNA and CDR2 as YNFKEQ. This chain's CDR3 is CASSRGTGSGVVYEQYF. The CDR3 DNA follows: TGTGCCAGCAGCCGCGGGACAGGGAGTGGAGTTGTGTACGAGCAGTACTTC.

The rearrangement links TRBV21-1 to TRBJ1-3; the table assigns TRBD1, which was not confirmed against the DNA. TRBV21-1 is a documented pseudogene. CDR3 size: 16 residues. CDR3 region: CASSKVRDKTIDTIYF. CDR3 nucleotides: TGTGCCAGCAGCAAAGTTAGGGACAAGACGATCGACACCATATATTTT.

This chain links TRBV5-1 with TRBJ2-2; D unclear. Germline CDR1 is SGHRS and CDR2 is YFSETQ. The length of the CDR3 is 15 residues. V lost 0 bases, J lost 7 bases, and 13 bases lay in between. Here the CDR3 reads CASSLAPVPSGELFF. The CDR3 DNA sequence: TGCGCCAGCAGCTTGGCTCCCGTTCCTAGCGGGGAGCTGTTTTTT. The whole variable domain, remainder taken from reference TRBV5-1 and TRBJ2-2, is KAGVTQTPRYLIKTRGQQVTLSCSPISGHRSVSWYQQTPGQGLQFLFEYFSETQRNKGNFPGRFSGRQFSNSRSEMNVSTLELGDSALYLCASSLAPVPSGELFFGEGSRLTVL.

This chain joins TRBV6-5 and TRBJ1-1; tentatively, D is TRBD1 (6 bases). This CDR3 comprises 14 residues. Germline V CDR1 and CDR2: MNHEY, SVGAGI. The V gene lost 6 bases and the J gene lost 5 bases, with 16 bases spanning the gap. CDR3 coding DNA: TGTGCCAGCAGCCTAGGACAGTTGGGGACTGAAGCTTTCTTT. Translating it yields CASSLGQLGTEAFF.

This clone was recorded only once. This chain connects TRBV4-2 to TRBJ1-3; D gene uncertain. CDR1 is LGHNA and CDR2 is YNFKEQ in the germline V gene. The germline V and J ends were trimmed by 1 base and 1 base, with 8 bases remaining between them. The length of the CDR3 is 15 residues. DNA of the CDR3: TGTGCCAGCAGCCAAGTACAGTCTTCTGGAAACACCATATATTTT. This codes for CASSQVQSSGNTIYF.

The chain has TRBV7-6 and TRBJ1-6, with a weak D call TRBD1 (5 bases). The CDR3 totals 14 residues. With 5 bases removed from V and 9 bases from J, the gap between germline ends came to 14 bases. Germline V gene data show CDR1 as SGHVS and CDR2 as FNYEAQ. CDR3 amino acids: CASSLGAPSSPLHF. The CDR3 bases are TGTGCCAGCAGCCTTGGGGCGCCTAGTTCACCCCTCCACTTT.

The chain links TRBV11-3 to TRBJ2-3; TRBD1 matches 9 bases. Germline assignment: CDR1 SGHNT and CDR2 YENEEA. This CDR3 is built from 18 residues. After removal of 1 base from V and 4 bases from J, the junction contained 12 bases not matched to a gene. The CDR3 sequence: CASSLGSRTGDQSDTQYF. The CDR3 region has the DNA TGTGCCAGCAGCTTAGGATCCCGGACAGGGGATCAGTCAGATACGCAGTATTTT. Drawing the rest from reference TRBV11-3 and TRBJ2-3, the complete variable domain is EAGVVQSPRYKIIEKKQPVAFWCNPISGHNTLYWYLQNLGQGPELLIRYENEEAVDDSQLPKDRFSAERLKGVDSTLKIQPAELGDSAVYLCASSLGSRTGDQSDTQYFGPGTRLTVL.